This T cell receptor (beta chain) came from a study of blood T cell repertoires in COVID-19. Across the whole study: From the United States, Italy and Spain came samples of acute and convalescent COVID-19. The analysed material was cDNA or gDNA that came from T cells, B-cell-depleted T cells, or PBMCs.

Original handling: Counts of nucleated cells, estimated from reference gene primer amplification, were obtained. The protocol was immunoSEQ multiplex PCR, while the TCRdb copy is restricted to in-frame clones and leaves out a portion. V, J and clone size derive from that table, while D and trimming were established from the DNA sequence. The sample consists of fewer than 65,000 clones, about 90% of them appearing once. This CDR3 spans 16 amino acids. V lost 5 bases to trimming and J lost 6 bases; unmatched junction nucleotides: 11. The germline gives CDR1 LNHDA, CDR2 SQIVND (reference sequence). Sequencing was done on a sample of peripheral blood. This TCR was sampled from a woman aged 55-69 years with active or convalescent COVID-19. This chain connects TRBV19 to TRBJ2-3; TRBD2 aligns across 10 bases. CDR3: CASSAPELAGLDTQYF. CDR3 nucleotides: TGTGCCAGTAGTGCTCCCGAACTAGCGGGGTTGGATACGCAGTATTTT.